This passage covers 2 T cell receptor beta chains from one sample sequenced in a study of cytomegalovirus exposure and HLA in healthy donors. Only in-frame clones appear in the TCRdb table, and some are missing; sequencing was by immunoSEQ multiplex PCR. The sample holds approximately 120,000 clones, 80% to 90% seen once. The sample was PBMCs. The receptors stem from a woman under 30 in good health and CMV-seronegative.

The chain combines TRBV11-3 with TRBJ1-4; D is uncertain. The CDR3 loop spans 16 amino acids. The V and J ends lost 5 bases and 0 bases respectively, with 13 bases between them. Germline CDR1 reads SGHNT; CDR2 reads YENEEA. The CDR3 sequence is CASSIYTGTTNEKLFF. CDR3 coding DNA: TGTGCCAGCAGCATCTACACCGGGACAACTAATGAAAAACTGTTTTTT.

The V call is TRBV28, the J call TRBJ1-2; 7 bases match TRBD1. Unmatched junction bases numbered 7, after V lost 0 bases and J lost 9 bases. Germline CDR1 and CDR2: MDHEN and SYDVKM. There are 14 residues in the CDR3. The CDR3 loop is CASSLWAGGDRYTF. CDR3 DNA: TGTGCCAGCAGTTTATGGGCAGGGGGTGATCGCTACACCTTC.